Shown below are 9 T cell receptor beta chains from a single sample sequenced in a study of cytomegalovirus exposure and HLA in healthy donors. The PCR used 60 Vbeta and 13 Jbeta primers. Measured with immunoSEQ multiplex PCR; TCRdb has only the in-frame clones, and not every one. The sample holds some 210,000 clones, around 80% seen once. Sequenced material: PBMCs. The receptors here all came from a male donor in good health and CMV-seronegative.

The chain combines TRBV5-6 with TRBJ2-1; 13 bases align to TRBD2. J gave up 1 base and V 0 bases, and 7 bases lay outside the gene matches. The CDR3 consists of 19 residues. Germline V gives CDR1 SGHDT, CDR2 YYEEEE. The CDR3 here is CASSLGLAGGPRSYNEQFF. The CDR3 DNA is TGTGCCAGCAGCTTGGGACTAGCGGGAGGCCCCAGGTCCTACAATGAGCAGTTCTTC.

The chain has TRBV28 and TRBJ1-6; no clear D gene. V was clipped by 6 bases and J by 4 bases, with 13 bases between them. Germline CDR1 is MDHEN and CDR2 is SYDVKM. The CDR3 extends over 15 amino acids. The CDR3 sequence is CASSPDPGYNSPLHF. The CDR3 DNA is TGTGCCAGCAGCCCAGACCCGGGTTATAATTCACCCCTCCACTTT.

The V and J genes are TRBV6-5 and TRBJ1-1; TRBD1 is a possible D gene (5 bases). The ends were cut back, 6 bases at V and 1 base at J, with 12 bases in the middle. Germline CDR1 is MNHEY and CDR2 is SVGAGI. The CDR3 runs to 14 residues. In DNA, the CDR3 is TGTGCCAGCAGAATAGTAACAGGGAACACTGAAGCTTTCTTT. It translates to CASRIVTGNTEAFF.

The rearrangement uses TRBV6-4 and TRBJ2-2; D is ambiguous. The CDR3 runs to 13 residues. The germline V gene encodes CDR1 MRHNA and CDR2 SNTAGT. V was shortened by 6 bases and J by 0 bases, with 5 bases between the two germline ends. The CDR3, as DNA: TGTGCCAGCAGCACAACGAACACCGGGGAGCTGTTTTTT. It yields the protein CASSTTNTGELFF.

The chain joins TRBV19 to TRBJ1-2, with 8 bases identical to TRBD1. Germline V gives CDR1 LNHDA, CDR2 SQIVND (reference sequence). V gave up 7 bases and J gave up 4 bases; unmatched junction bases: 17. The CDR3 consists of 17 residues. The CDR3 DNA sequence: TGTGCCAGTATTATCCAAAGGACAGGGTTGGGGGGCTATGGCTACACCTTC. Residues: CASIIQRTGLGGYGYTF.

This chain uses TRBV5-1 with TRBJ2-5; 9 nucleotides agree with TRBD1. The end of the DNA is better explained by TRBJ2-7, so the J call may be wrong. The CDR3 loop spans 14 amino acids. The germline V gene has CDR1 SGHRS and CDR2 YFSETQ. Here the CDR3 DNA reads TGCGCCAGCAGCTTCGGACAGGGGACCTACGAGCAGTACTTC. This codes for CASSFGQGTYEQYF.

The V call is TRBV19, the J call TRBJ1-5, with 7 bases that match TRBD1. This CDR3 is built from 13 residues. The germline CDR1 and CDR2 sequences are LNHDA and SQIVND (reference sequence). With 7 bases clipped from V and 9 bases from J, the junction kept 9 bases outside the gene matches. The CDR3, as DNA: TGTGCCAGTACCTCGACAGGGACTGCGCCCCAGCATTTT. Its protein product is CASTSTGTAPQHF. Based on the CDR3 plus reference TRBV19 and TRBJ1-5, the full variable domain is DGGITQSPKYLFRKEGQNVTLSCEQNLNHDAMYWYRQDPGQGLRLIYYSQIVNDFQKGDIAEGYSVSREKKESFPLTVTSAQKNPTAFYLCASTSTGTAPQHFGDGTRLSIL.

Written as DNA, the CDR3 is TGTGCCAGCAGCTTTTATCGGGACAGGGGTAATGAGCAGTTCTTC. Protein sequence: CASSFYRDRGNEQFF. The V call is TRBV7-9, the J call TRBJ2-1; TRBD1 matches at 10 bases. The junction had 6 bases not matched to a gene; V was cut back by 3 bases and J by 7 bases. CDR1 SEHNR and CDR2 FQNEAQ come from the germline V gene (reference sequence). This CDR3 has 15 residues.

This rearrangement joins TRBV13 to TRBJ1-1; 9 bases agree with TRBD1. The V and J ends lost 5 bases and 3 bases, in that order; junction bases with no gene match: 10. From germline, CDR1 is PRHDT and CDR2 FYEKMQ (reference sequence). The CDR3 consists of 16 residues. The CDR3 DNA is TGTGCCAGCAGCCCCGGGACAGGGATTTTGGACACTGAAGCTTTCTTT. Its protein is CASSPGTGILDTEAFF.